This entry is about one T cell receptor beta chain. The sample belongs to a study of blood T cell repertoires in COVID-19. Trimming cost V 1 base and J 5 bases, with 23 bases left between them. Germline V gives CDR1 SGHRS, CDR2 YFSETQ. This CDR3 is built from 18 residues. Using immunoSEQ multiplex PCR, the repertoire was profiled, and TCRdb retains in-frame clones only, with some absent. The repertoire has over 350,000 clones, around nine tenths of them found once; the top ten carry roughly a tenth. Researchers sorted participants into cohorts using their self-reported clinical history. This clonotype was sampled from a woman in her forties or fifties who had recovered from COVID-19. The sequencing input was PBMCs or T cells enriched from blood (not recorded which). The genes are TRBV5-1 and TRBJ2-3; D is possibly TRBD2 (6 bases). CDR3 nucleotide sequence: TGCGCCAGCAGCTTGCAAGGCGACCGGGGAGGAAGAGGAGATACGCAGTATTTT. As protein: CASSLQGDRGGRGDTQYF.